These 10 T cell receptor beta chains were sequenced from one sample in a study of OX40 agonist ivuxolimab in advanced cancers. Here immunoSEQ multiplex PCR was the method, and the copy in TCRdb shows in-frame clones only, minus some. The repertoire holds about 70,000 clones, with approximately 90% as singletons. The material sequenced was CD4+ or CD8+ T cells sorted from blood, taken in a trial of the OX40 agonist ivuxolimab. These receptor sequences come from an adult with an advanced solid tumor such as melanoma, head and neck, liver or kidney cancer.

The CDR3 sequence is CASSLLNSYQETQYF. CDR3 nucleotides: TGTGCCAGCAGCTTACTTAACTCGTACCAAGAGACCCAGTACTTC. This rearrangement joins TRBV7-9 to TRBJ2-5; the D is unclear. Trimming pared 2 bases from V and 0 bases from J, leaving 10 bases between. From germline, CDR1 is SEHNR and CDR2 FQNEAQ (reference sequence). The CDR3 spans 15 residues.

The chain employs TRBV6-5 and TRBJ1-1, with a possible D match to TRBD1 (5 bases). The CDR3 loop spans 12 amino acids. Per the germline V gene, CDR1 is MNHEY and CDR2 is SVGAGI. Trimming removed 9 bases at V and 3 bases at J, with 11 bases between. The CDR3 protein is CASHRLDTEAFF. Written as DNA, the CDR3 is TGTGCCAGTCACAGGCTCGACACTGAAGCTTTCTTT.

CDR3 sequence (DNA): TGTGCCAGCAGCTCCCGGGAGAATAGCAATCAGCCCCAGCATTTT. Amino acid sequence: CASSSRENSNQPQHF. The V call is TRBV5-5, the J call TRBJ1-5, with D unclear. V lost 3 bases to trimming and J lost 0 bases, with 10 bases between them. The CDR3 consists of 15 residues. Germline CDR1 reads SGHKS; CDR2 reads YYEKEE (reference sequence).

The genes are TRBV18 and TRBJ2-5, with D maybe TRBD2 (5 bases). Germline loops: CDR1 KGHSH, CDR2 LQKENI. V was shortened by 1 base and J by 5 bases, with 17 bases between the two germline ends. The CDR3 extends over 16 amino acids. For the CDR3, the DNA is TGTGCCAGCTCACCACGGGTACGAGGGAGAGGTGAGACCCAGTACTTC. Its protein is CASSPRVRGRGETQYF.

The rearrangement links TRBV10-2 to TRBJ1-5; a possible D gene is TRBD1 (6 bases). Germline V CDR1 and CDR2: WSHSY, SAAADI. Trimming stripped 8 bases from V and 3 bases from J, with 11 bases between. This CDR3 contains 13 residues. CDR3 coding DNA: TGCGCCAGCCAACAGGGCCTCAATCAGCCCCAGCATTTT. Its protein product is CASQQGLNQPQHF.

The chain is built from TRBV30 and TRBJ1-2, with TRBD1 identical over 9 bases. The CDR3 has 15 amino acids. CDR1 GTSNPN and CDR2 SVGIG come from the germline V gene (reference sequence). Unmatched junction bases numbered 7, after V lost 0 bases and J lost 5 bases. The CDR3 nucleotides are TGTGCCTGGAGTGTTGGGACAGGGAACCCTTATGGCTACACCTTC. This translates into CAWSVGTGNPYGYTF.

The chain combines TRBV5-1 with TRBJ2-7; tentatively, D is TRBD1 (5 bases). Trimming stripped 0 bases from V and 6 bases from J, with 13 bases between. This CDR3 is 14 amino acids long. Germline V gene data show CDR1 as SGHRS and CDR2 as YFSETQ. The CDR3 DNA follows: TGCGCCAGCAGCTTGGGGCCAGGGATTCGCGAGCAGTACTTC. This gives the protein CASSLGPGIREQYF.

As regards this clone: The junction departs from the called germline gene at one end, perhaps through a read error. This chain joins TRBV6-5 and TRBJ1-4, with 7 positions matching TRBD1. This CDR3 contains 14 residues. Germline CDR1 is MNHEY and CDR2 is SVGAGI. CDR3 nucleotides: TGTGCCAGCAATTACCAGGGACAGAATGAAAAACTGTTTTTT. As protein: CASNYQGQNEKLFF.

The chain employs TRBV11-3 and TRBJ2-1, with 9 nucleotides matching TRBD2. Germline CDR1 is SGHNT and CDR2 is YENEEA. This CDR3 is built from 18 residues. The V segment lost 5 bases and the J segment 8 bases; nucleotides outside the gene matches: 19. The CDR3 DNA follows: TGTGCCAGCAGCCCCCTCGGTGGAGGCGGGGGGGAATTCGATGAGCAGTTCTTC. Translated, it gives CASSPLGGGGGEFDEQFF.

The rearrangement uses TRBV7-2 and TRBJ2-2; TRBD1 matches at 8 bases. The V gene's germline CDR1 is SGHTA and CDR2 FQGNSA. This CDR3 contains 14 residues. The V and J ends lost 6 bases and 4 bases, in that order; junction bases with no gene match: 4. CDR3 sequence: CASSPGTGTGELFF. CDR3 bases: TGTGCCAGCAGTCCGGGGACAGGCACCGGGGAGCTGTTTTTT.